This T cell receptor beta chain was sequenced in a study of CD8+CD57+ T cells in acquired aplastic anemia. Study observations and caveats: Researchers report that twenty-nine CD8+ CDR3 sequences appeared in both patients and controls.

This clonotype has only a few counts. Its antigen remains unknown. Profiling that covered TCR beta VDJ and CDR3 relied on genomic DNA as its template. In TCRdb, the reads were re-called with MiXCR into one record per CDR3 protein. The sample lists approximately 170,000 distinct CDR3 sequences, approximately 51% occurring once. In patients chosen for sequencing, flow cytometry had shown CD8+CD57+ cell expansion. The sample taken for sequencing was sorted CD4+, CD8+, or CD8+CD57+ T cells (not recorded which) from PBMCs. This sequence was found in a human donor with aplastic anemia.

CDR3 sequence: CASSPLAGGETQYF. DNA for the CDR3: TGTGCCAGCAGTCCTTTAGCGGGGGGAGAGACCCAGTACTTC. This sequence joins TRBV6-1 and TRBJ2-5; 10 bases line up with TRBD2. The ends lost 5 bases at V and 4 bases at J; junction bases unmatched: 4. The CDR3 has 14 residues. Germline CDR1 and CDR2: MNHNS and SASEGT.